This TCR beta chain came from a study of response to subunit inactivated influenza vaccine. In TCRdb, the RT-PCR reads were re-called with MiXCR into one record per CDR3 protein. The sample lists some 850,000 distinct CDR3 sequences, less than 20% occurring once. This clonotype has more than one count but fewer than ten. The antigen remains unidentified. Germline V gene data show CDR1 as SGHRS and CDR2 as YFSETQ. Losses at the gene ends were 3 bases for V and 8 bases for J; bases not matched to a gene: 9. This CDR3 has 15 amino acids. Study-wide points: Seasonal influenza vaccination, on each occasion, was suggested by the authors to recruit few new T cells.

Sequenced here: PBMCs from blood, sampled less than 6 days after vaccination. This clonotype was obtained from a man between 45 and 60 years old who received an inactivated influenza vaccine. This sequence joins TRBV5-1 and TRBJ2-1; 9 nucleotides align to TRBD2. CDR3 protein: CASSSIAGALDEQFF. CDR3 bases: TGCGCCAGCAGCTCGATAGCGGGGGCCTTAGATGAGCAGTTCTTC.